This T cell receptor (beta chain) was found in a study of response to subunit inactivated influenza vaccine. Whole-study results and caveats: A suggestion made by the authors is that each seasonal influenza vaccination recruits few new T cells.

About this clonotype: Its antigen is unknown.

The CDR3 sequence is 14 residues long. The germline V gene encodes CDR1 SQVTM and CDR2 ANQGSEA. Trimming cost V 2 bases and J 3 bases, with 10 bases left between them. From the RT-PCR reads, TCRdb called clonotypes with MiXCR, one entry per CDR3 protein. The table records hundreds of thousands of distinct CDR3 sequences, 10% to 15% of them present only once. The J gene is TRBJ1-4, the V gene TRBV29-1; possible D gene TRBD1, 5 bases. This sample comprised non-naive T cells sorted from PBMCs, obtained 14 days before vaccination. The clonotype originates from a man aged 45-65 years who received an inactivated influenza vaccine. The CDR3 spells CSVEPRGSNEKLFF. CDR3 DNA: TGCAGCGTTGAACCGCGGGGGTCTAATGAAAAACTGTTTTTT.